This TCR beta chain was sequenced in a study of neurological immune-mediated disorders. TCRdb independently ran MiXCR on the 5' RACE reads; one entry per CDR3 protein. This table has about 71,000 distinct CDR3 sequences, roughly 15% appearing once. V gave up 8 bases and J gave up 3 bases; unmatched junction bases: 2. Germline V gene sequence: CDR1 KGHSH, CDR2 LQKENI. This CDR3 contains 13 residues. Time point specified: longitudinal time-point 1 (baseline). Sequenced sample: PBMCs. This clonotype was sampled from a female donor with HTLV-1-associated myelopathy (HAM/TSP). The chain combines TRBV18 with TRBJ2-7; 12 nucleotides align to TRBD2. CDR3 nucleotide sequence: TGTGCCAGCCAGACTAGCGGGGGCTACGAGCAGTACTTC. The encoded protein is CASQTSGGYEQYF.